This is a list of T cell receptor beta chains from one sample in a study of blood T cell repertoires in COVID-19. Libraries were prepared by immunoSEQ multiplex PCR; TCRdb keeps only in-frame clonotypes and omits some of them. Counted here are roughly 410,000 clones, 80% to 90% occurring once; the ten biggest clones make up around 1.2%. The sequencing sample was made of peripheral blood. Receptor source: a middle-aged man with acute or convalescent COVID-19. Each CDR3 is given with its conserved first and last residue. A clone size is listed for some rows: how often the clone was seen (once, few, many), or a class if it is expanded.

J	V	size	CDR3
TRBJ2-1	TRBV30	NA	CAWSVTRVAYNEQFF
TRBJ2-7	TRBV30	NA	CAIEDWDEQYF
TRBJ1-2	TRBV18	NA	CASRSPRQGYYGYTF
TRBJ2-5	TRBV6-5	NA	CASSDRGRETQYF
TRBJ2-7	TRBV2	NA	CASSEAGSSYEQYF
TRBJ2-1	TRBV7-6	NA	CASSLEGEREIDEQFF
TRBJ1-4	TRBV9	NA	CASRRGLNGIEKLFF
TRBJ2-2	TRBV19	NA	CASSRADSGELFF
TRBJ1-1	TRBV7-9	NA	CASSLSQGLNTEAFF
TRBJ1-1	TRBV27	NA	CASSSKRINTEAFF
TRBJ1-6	TRBV3-1/TRBV3-2	NA	CASSDDRENSPLHF
TRBJ2-1	TRBV10-2	once	CASSESPVEQFF
TRBJ2-7	TRBV7-2	few	CASSLGPGLAAYEQYF
TRBJ1-5	TRBV19	once	CASSPISAAQHF
TRBJ1-5	TRBV21-1	NA	CASRHLQGAGNLNSNQPQHF
TRBJ2-2	TRBV5-1	NA	CASSPGQGRTGELFF
TRBJ2-2	TRBV19	NA	CASSIGWGLGNTGELFF
TRBJ1-4	TRBV7-6	NA	CASSLRSGAREKLFF
TRBJ2-2	TRBV6-2/TRBV6-3	NA	CASSKLAGVLGTGELFF